A single sample gave rise to the 32 T cell receptor beta chains below, sequenced in a study of identifying expanded T cells in peripheral blood. Profiled with immunoSEQ multiplex PCR; TCRdb holds only in-frame clones, not every one. This sample has over 85,000 clones, with more than 70% found just once. Sequenced: blood. The receptors stem from a person aged 18 to 70 in good health.

The V and J genes are TRBV6-6 and TRBJ2-3; no clear D. Germline V gene lookup returns CDR1 MNHNY and CDR2 SVGAGI (reference sequence). The CDR3 has 14 amino acids. V lost 5 bases, J lost 6 bases, and 15 bases lay in between. The CDR3 is CASSEDRAEDTQYF. The CDR3 nucleotides read TGTGCCAGCAGTGAGGACCGCGCTGAGGATACGCAGTATTTT.

V and J are TRBV6-5 and TRBJ1-2, with D perhaps TRBD1 (5 bases). The CDR3 has 13 residues. The V and J ends lost 7 bases and 4 bases respectively, with 13 bases between them. Germline CDR1 and CDR2: MNHEY and SVGAGI. CDR3 coding DNA: TGTGCCAGCACCCGAGGGGATGGCTATGGCTACACCTTC. This sequence encodes CASTRGDGYGYTF.

The J gene is TRBJ2-3, the V gene TRBV25-1; D is unclear. Germline CDR1 reads MGHDK; CDR2 reads SYGVNS. The V end lost 8 bases, the J end lost 5 bases, and 14 bases lay between the germline ends. The CDR3 totals 13 residues. CDR3 protein: CASAGPTGDTQYF. The CDR3 nucleotides read TGTGCCAGCGCCGGCCCCACCGGAGATACGCAGTATTTT. The variable domain in full, with the rest retrieved from reference TRBV25-1 and TRBJ2-3, is EADIYQTPRYLVIGTGKKITLECSQTMGHDKMYWYQQDPGMELHLIHYSYGVNSTEKGDLSSESTVSRIRTEHFPLTLESARPSHTSQYLCASAGPTGDTQYFGPGTRLTVL.

The rearrangement links TRBV29-1 to TRBJ1-1, with TRBD1 identical over 7 bases. The V segment lost 7 bases and the J segment 6 bases; nucleotides outside the gene matches: 11. The length of the CDR3 is 13 residues. From germline, CDR1 is SQVTM and CDR2 ANQGSEA. DNA for the CDR3: TGCAGCGCTGTCCGGGACAGACTCGCTGAAGCTTTCTTT. This translates into CSAVRDRLAEAFF. Full variable domain (remainder filled in from reference TRBV29-1 and TRBJ1-1): SAVISQKPSRDICQRGTSLTIQCQVDSQVTMMFWYRQQPGQSLTLIATANQGSEATYESGFVIDKFPISRPNLTFSTLTVSNMSPEDSSIYLCSAVRDRLAEAFFGQGTRLTVV.

This chain connects TRBV14 to TRBJ1-5; TRBD1 might be the D (6 bases). The V end lost 5 bases, the J end lost 7 bases, and 12 bases lay between the germline ends. Germline V gene data show CDR1 as SGHDN and CDR2 as FVKESK. The CDR3 contains 13 residues. CDR3 sequence reads: CASSRGGGQPQHF. CDR3 nucleotide sequence: TGTGCCAGCAGCAGAGGGGGGGGACAGCCCCAGCATTTT.

This chain connects TRBV13 to TRBJ2-1; D gene unclear. Trimming stripped 3 bases from V and 0 bases from J, with 9 bases between. From germline, CDR1 is PRHDT and CDR2 FYEKMQ (reference sequence). The CDR3 runs to 15 residues. This chain's CDR3 is CASSFPGHSYNEQFF. In DNA, the CDR3 is TGTGCCAGCAGCTTCCCCGGGCACTCCTACAATGAGCAGTTCTTC.

The table lists this clone with a count of one. This chain uses TRBV4-2 with TRBJ2-5; 11 bases are shared with TRBD2. The CDR3 is made up of 20 amino acids. V gave up 6 bases and J gave up 2 bases; unmatched junction bases: 20. Germline CDR1 LGHNA, CDR2 YNFKEQ. CDR3 coding DNA: TGTGCCAGCAGTCCCCGTGGTCCTGTCGTAGCGGGAGGGGGGCAAGAGACCCAGTACTTC. Translating it yields CASSPRGPVVAGGGQETQYF.

This chain joins TRBV18 and TRBJ1-1; 7 nucleotides match TRBD1. J was trimmed by 0 bases and V by 2 bases; bases with no gene match: 6. The germline gives CDR1 KGHSH, CDR2 LQKENI. The CDR3 contains 16 residues. The CDR3 DNA reads TGTGCCAGCTCACCAGGGCCGACAGGGTTGAACACTGAAGCTTTCTTT. Translation gives CASSPGPTGLNTEAFF.

The chain joins TRBV4-1 to TRBJ1-1; D is uncertain. This CDR3 comprises 13 residues. The germline V and J ends were trimmed by 4 bases and 1 base, with 7 bases remaining between them. Germline values: CDR1 MGHRA, CDR2 YSYEKL. The chain's CDR3 is CASSLGWNTEAFF. CDR3 DNA sequence: TGCGCCAGCAGCCTGGGCTGGAACACTGAAGCTTTCTTT.

To note about this clone: Relative to the germline gene, one junction end is altered; a read error may explain this. V and J are TRBV28 and TRBJ2-7; 12 nucleotides match TRBD2. The germline CDR1 and CDR2 sequences are MDHEN and SYDVKM. The CDR3 is 13 residues long. The CDR3 sequence: CASSYGTSGPLIF. The CDR3 coding sequence is TGTGCCAGCAGTTACGGGACTAGCGGGCCTCTTATCTTC.

The chain links TRBV15 to TRBJ1-5; maybe TRBD1 (5 bases). Germline V gene lookup returns CDR1 LNHNV and CDR2 YYDKDF (reference sequence). This CDR3 has 14 residues. Between the trimmed V and J ends, which lost 1 base and 3 bases, there was a span of 7 bases. The CDR3 sequence: CATSRVRANQPQHF. Here the CDR3 DNA reads TGTGCCACCAGCAGAGTCAGGGCCAATCAGCCCCAGCATTTT.

This chain joins TRBV5-6 and TRBJ1-2; D is possibly TRBD1 (5 bases). CDR3 size: 14 residues. Trimming cost V 5 bases and J 3 bases, with 14 bases left between them. Germline V gives CDR1 SGHDT, CDR2 YYEEEE. The CDR3 loop is CASSRAAGDYGYTF. CDR3 sequence (DNA): TGTGCCAGCAGTAGGGCGGCGGGGGACTATGGCTACACCTTC. Combining the CDR3 with reference TRBV5-6 and TRBJ1-2 gives the whole variable domain DAGVTQSPTHLIKTRGQQVTLRCSPKSGHDTVSWYQQALGQGPQFIFQYYEEEERQRGNFPDRFSGHQFPNYSSELNVNALLLGDSALYLCASSRAAGDYGYTFGSGTRLTVV.

The rearrangement uses TRBV7-2 and TRBJ1-2; 7 nucleotides agree with TRBD1. With V trimmed by 5 bases and J by 8 bases, 11 bases remained unmatched. The CDR3 runs to 14 residues. Germline V gene lookup returns CDR1 SGHTA and CDR2 FQGNSA. CDR3 residues: CASSVQGIFEGYTF. The DNA of the CDR3 is TGTGCCAGCAGCGTACAGGGGATCTTTGAGGGCTACACCTTC.

This rearrangement joins TRBV10-1 to TRBJ1-1; D ambiguous. V was pared by 3 bases and J by 3 bases, with 5 bases between. The CDR3 covers 12 residues. Germline CDR1 is WNHNN and CDR2 is SYGVQD (reference sequence). The CDR3: CASSDVDTEAFF. The CDR3 coding sequence is TGCGCCAGCAGTGATGTAGACACTGAAGCTTTCTTT.

V usage is TRBV7-9 and J usage is TRBJ2-7; D is perhaps TRBD2 (7 bases). CDR1 and CDR2 from the germline V gene are SEHNR and FQNEAQ (reference sequence). V lost 5 bases and J 6 bases, leaving 14 bases between the germline ends. The CDR3 is 13 residues long. CDR3 DNA: TGTGCCAGCAGCCTCGGGGGGCCTGGCGAGCAGTACTTC. It encodes CASSLGGPGEQYF. The whole variable domain, filled in from reference TRBV7-9 and TRBJ2-7, reads DTGVSQNPRHKITKRGQNVTFRCDPISEHNRLYWYRQTLGQGPEFLTYFQNEAQLEKSRLLSDRFSAERPKGSFSTLEIQRTEQGDSAMYLCASSLGGPGEQYFGPGTRLTVT.

The chain combines TRBV27 with TRBJ1-1, with D possibly TRBD1 on 5 matching bases. The length of the CDR3 is 15 residues. Trimming removed 0 bases from V and 0 bases from J, with 8 bases in between. Germline CDR1 reads MNHEY; CDR2 reads SMNVEV (reference sequence). The CDR3: CASSLSGRLNTEAFF. The CDR3 DNA sequence: TGTGCCAGCAGTTTATCGGGACGCTTGAACACTGAAGCTTTCTTT.

The V and J genes are TRBV7-3 and TRBJ2-3; 7 nucleotides align to TRBD2. This CDR3 has 14 amino acids. V lost 4 bases to trimming and J lost 3 bases; unmatched junction nucleotides: 4. The germline gives CDR1 SGHTA, CDR2 FQGTGA. The CDR3 loop reads CASSSVGRTDTQYF. CDR3 in DNA: TGTGCCAGCAGCTCTGTCGGGAGGACAGATACGCAGTATTTT.

CDR3 coding DNA: TGTGCCAGCACACCTGCCTTCTCCTATAATTCACCCCTCCACTTT. Translated: CASTPAFSYNSPLHF. The V call is TRBV7-2, the J call TRBJ1-6; the D is unclear. Germline loops: CDR1 SGHTA, CDR2 FQGNSA. The CDR3 totals 15 residues. V was trimmed by 7 bases and J by 0 bases, leaving 10 bases between them.

This clone occurred once. This chain links TRBV5-4 with TRBJ2-1; no definite D call. This CDR3 spans 16 amino acids. V gave up 6 bases and J gave up 5 bases, with 21 bases separating them. Germline values: CDR1 SGHNT, CDR2 YYREEE (reference sequence). The CDR3 loop reads CASTYARSARNNEQFF. CDR3 DNA: TGTGCCAGCACCTACGCTCGGTCAGCGAGAAACAATGAGCAGTTCTTC.

The chain uses TRBV5-1 and TRBJ1-5; TRBD1 agrees at 8 bases. The J segment lost 6 bases and the V segment lost 3 bases, leaving 5 bases of the junction unmatched. The CDR3 is made up of 14 amino acids. Germline CDR1 and CDR2: SGHRS and YFSETQ. Here the CDR3 reads CASSSGQGGQPQHF. The CDR3 nucleotides are TGCGCCAGCAGCTCAGGACAGGGAGGTCAGCCCCAGCATTTT.

The J gene is TRBJ1-3, the V gene TRBV5-6; D gene ambiguous. The V and J ends lost 0 bases and 0 bases respectively, with 10 bases between them. CDR1 SGHDT and CDR2 YYEEEE come from the germline V gene. This CDR3 spans 16 amino acids. CDR3 sequence reads: CASSLATRTSGNTIYF. For the CDR3, the DNA is TGTGCCAGCAGCTTGGCTACACGGACCTCTGGAAACACCATATATTTT.

The chain joins TRBV2 to TRBJ2-6; D ambiguous. There are 14 residues in the CDR3. Trimming took off 3 bases at V and 1 base at J, with 4 bases between the two ends. Germline loops: CDR1 SNHLY, CDR2 FYNNEI. CDR3 bases: TGTGCCAGCAGTGACTCTTCTGGGGCCAACGTCCTGACTTTC. It translates to CASSDSSGANVLTF.

In its sample, this clone is medium-sized. The chain carries TRBV7-9 and TRBJ1-6; no clear D. This CDR3 region has 13 residues. The germline CDR1 and CDR2 sequences are SEHNR and FQNEAQ (reference sequence). V was pared by 8 bases and J by 1 base, with 6 bases between. As DNA, the CDR3 is TGTGCCAGCCGCGGGTCCTATAATTCACCCCTCCACTTT. It codes for CASRGSYNSPLHF.

The J gene is TRBJ1-5, the V gene TRBV19, with 7 bases aligning to TRBD1. The V gene end was trimmed by 5 bases and the J gene end by 2 bases; junction bases not matched to a gene: 3. CDR1 is LNHDA and CDR2 is SQIVND in the germline V gene (reference sequence). This CDR3 comprises 14 residues. The CDR3 region has the DNA TGTGCCAGTAGTTTTACAGGGGGCAATCAGCCCCAGCATTTT. Protein sequence: CASSFTGGNQPQHF.

The gene calls are TRBV6-5 and TRBJ2-7; D is undetermined. Germline CDR1 reads MNHEY; CDR2 reads SVGAGI. CDR3 length equals 14 residues. Trimming took off 4 bases at V and 1 base at J, with 11 bases between the two ends. The CDR3 sequence: CASSSIIGSYEQYF. The CDR3 nucleotides are TGTGCCAGCAGTTCTATTATAGGGTCCTACGAGCAGTACTTC.

The sample holds a few counts of this clone. This chain joins TRBV6-6 and TRBJ1-4, with D maybe TRBD1 (5 bases). Trimming took 8 bases from V and 4 from J, leaving 17 bases between them. The CDR3 runs to 15 residues. The germline CDR1 and CDR2 sequences are MNHNY and SVGAGI (reference sequence). CDR3 sequence reads: CASLPLWGVNEKLFF. Written as DNA, the CDR3 is TGTGCCAGCCTCCCCTTATGGGGGGTTAATGAAAAACTGTTTTTT.

V gene TRBV5-4 combines with J gene TRBJ1-2; D gene unclear. This CDR3 is built from 14 residues. Germline V lookup: CDR1 SGHNT, CDR2 YYREEE (reference sequence). V shed 2 bases and J shed 0 bases, with 8 bases lying between them. The CDR3: CASSFNPANYGYTF. In DNA form, the CDR3 reads TGTGCCAGCAGCTTCAACCCTGCTAACTATGGCTACACCTTC.

The genes are TRBV5-6 and TRBJ1-6; 10 bases map to TRBD1. There are 13 residues in the CDR3. J was trimmed by 13 bases and V by 4 bases; bases with no gene match: 5. The V gene's germline CDR1 is SGHDT and CDR2 YYEEEE. The CDR3 region is CASSEGQGSPLHF. DNA of the CDR3: TGTGCCAGCAGCGAGGGACAGGGGAGTCCCCTCCACTTT. Full variable domain (rest looked up from reference TRBV5-6 and TRBJ1-6): DAGVTQSPTHLIKTRGQQVTLRCSPKSGHDTVSWYQQALGQGPQFIFQYYEEEERQRGNFPDRFSGHQFPNYSSELNVNALLLGDSALYLCASSEGQGSPLHFGNGTRLTVT.

J is TRBJ1-1 and V is TRBV5-1; 8 bases agree with TRBD1. Germline CDR1 reads SGHRS; CDR2 reads YFSETQ. The junction had 6 bases not matched to a gene; V was cut back by 0 bases and J by 5 bases. This CDR3 has 15 amino acids. CDR3 DNA: TGCGCCAGCAGCTTGGAAGGGACAGGTCTGACTGAAGCTTTCTTT. This codes for CASSLEGTGLTEAFF.

The V gene is TRBV4-2, the J gene TRBJ2-1; D uncertain. The length of the CDR3 is 16 residues. Germline V CDR1 and CDR2: LGHNA, YNFKEQ. V was shortened by 4 bases and J by 0 bases, with 13 bases between the two germline ends. This CDR3 is CASSRVSSASYNEQFF. CDR3 sequence (DNA): TGTGCCAGCAGCCGGGTCTCCAGCGCCTCCTACAATGAGCAGTTCTTC.

This chain connects TRBV28 to TRBJ1-1; D unresolved. CDR1 and CDR2 from the germline V gene are MDHEN and SYDVKM. V lost 2 bases to trimming and J lost 4 bases, with 5 bases between them. This CDR3 is built from 12 residues. CDR3 in amino acids: CASSLDSTEAFF. CDR3 nucleotide sequence: TGTGCCAGCAGTTTAGATAGCACTGAAGCTTTCTTT.

The CDR3 sequence: CASSLGGDEQFF. The CDR3, as DNA: TGTGCCAGCAGCTTGGGGGGGGATGAGCAGTTCTTC. V and J are TRBV7-6 and TRBJ2-1, with 7 bases fitting TRBD2. The CDR3 sequence is 12 residues long. Per the germline V gene, CDR1 is SGHVS and CDR2 is FNYEAQ. The trim removed 3 bases at V and 8 bases at J, leaving 1 base unmatched.